These 16 T cell receptor beta chains were sequenced from one sample in a study of blood T cell repertoires in COVID-19. Sequencing used immunoSEQ multiplex PCR; TCRdb keeps in-frame clones, though not all of them. The sample consists of tens of thousands of clones, around 75% of them appearing once. The specimen sequenced was peripheral blood. All receptors come from a man in his 70s with acute or convalescent COVID-19.

This clone has only a few counts. The chain uses TRBV20-1 and TRBJ2-5, with 12 bases that match TRBD1. V gave up 3 bases and J gave up 5 bases; unmatched junction bases: 10. The germline V gene has CDR1 DFQATT and CDR2 SNEGSKA (reference sequence). The CDR3 consists of 16 residues. CDR3 nucleotide sequence: TGCAGTGCTAGTGCCCGGGACAGGGGGCGCGGGGAGACCCAGTACTTC. It encodes CSASARDRGRGETQYF.

CDR3 amino acids: CASSPHEPGQGDSPLHF. The CDR3 coding sequence is TGTGCCAGCTCACCGCACGAACCGGGACAGGGGGATTCACCCCTCCACTTT. The gene calls are TRBV18 and TRBJ1-6; TRBD1 matches 11 bases. Germline-derived CDR1 and CDR2 are KGHSH and LQKENI. The CDR3 is 17 residues long. J lost 8 bases, V lost 3 bases, and 9 bases had no gene match. Full variable domain (outside the CDR3, taken from reference TRBV18 and TRBJ1-6): NAGVMQNPRHLVRRRGQEARLRCSPMKGHSHVYWYRQLPEEGLKFMVYLQKENIIDESGMPKERFSAEFPKEGPSILRIQQVVRGDSAAYFCASSPHEPGQGDSPLHFGNGTRLTVT.

The J gene is TRBJ2-7, the V gene TRBV18; 11 bases are a match to TRBD2. There are 17 residues in the CDR3. CDR1 is KGHSH, CDR2 LQKENI, per germline. V shed 4 bases and J 1 base; nucleotides not matched to a gene: 9. CDR3 region: CASSRPALAGGSYEQYF. The CDR3 nucleotides are TGTGCCAGCTCACGCCCGGCTCTAGCGGGAGGTTCCTACGAGCAGTACTTC.

The rearrangement links TRBV28 to TRBJ2-7; D possibly corresponds to TRBD2 (5 bases). Germline V gene lookup returns CDR1 MDHEN and CDR2 SYDVKM. Trimming cost V 2 bases and J 5 bases, with 19 bases left between them. The CDR3 sequence is 16 residues long. The DNA for the CDR3 is TGTGCCAGCAGTTTACCCCTAGCCCTCCCCAAGGACGAGCAGTACTTC. Translating gives CASSLPLALPKDEQYF.

This clone has only a few counts. This chain links TRBV6-5 with TRBJ2-1, with 10 bases matching TRBD2. The CDR3 has 15 residues. Trimming cost V 5 bases and J 3 bases; bases outside gene matches: 4. The germline V gene encodes CDR1 MNHEY and CDR2 SVGAGI. Here the CDR3 reads CASSRTSGGYNEQFF. CDR3 in DNA: TGTGCCAGCAGTCGGACTAGCGGAGGCTACAATGAGCAGTTCTTC.

The V and J genes are TRBV7-2 and TRBJ1-4, with D unclear. This CDR3 is 15 amino acids long. CDR1 is SGHTA and CDR2 is FQGNSA in the germline V gene. V gave up 2 bases and J gave up 8 bases, with 15 bases separating them. The CDR3 sequence is CASSLQASIPEKLFF. In DNA form, the CDR3 reads TGTGCCAGCAGCTTACAAGCTTCAATACCCGAAAAACTGTTTTTT.

The chain couples TRBV7-6 to TRBJ2-3; 10 bases are a match to TRBD2. CDR1 and CDR2 (germline): SGHVS, FNYEAQ. The V and J ends lost 1 base and 5 bases, in that order; junction bases with no gene match: 9. The CDR3 length is 17 residues. DNA of the CDR3: TGTGCCAGCAGCTTAGTGGCTAGCGGGAGTCGGAGAGATACGCAGTATTTT. Translation: CASSLVASGSRRDTQYF. The whole variable domain, remainder taken from reference TRBV7-6 and TRBJ2-3, is GAGVSQSPRYKVTKRGQDVALRCDPISGHVSLYWYRQALGQGPEFLTYFNYEAQQDKSGLPNDRFSAERPEGSISTLTIQRTEQRDSAMYRCASSLVASGSRRDTQYFGPGTRLTVL.

In this sample, this clone turned up many times. The chain is built from TRBV18 and TRBJ2-3, with D hard to call. This CDR3 has 13 residues. Deletions cut 5 bases from V and 5 bases from J, with 11 bases between. Germline V CDR1 and CDR2: KGHSH, LQKENI. The chain's CDR3 is CASSSTSGDTQYF. CDR3 bases: TGTGCCAGCTCATCCACCTCCGGAGATACGCAGTATTTT.

V and J are TRBV6-5 and TRBJ1-2; the match to TRBD1 covers 10 bases. Germline CDR1 and CDR2: MNHEY and SVGAGI. CDR3 length: 14 amino acids. V lost 7 bases to trimming and J lost 2 bases; unmatched junction nucleotides: 4. The CDR3 region is CASIRDRGNYGYTF. DNA for the CDR3: TGTGCCAGCATCCGGGACAGGGGAAACTATGGCTACACCTTC.

J is TRBJ2-3 and V is TRBV10-1, with D tentatively TRBD1 (6 bases). Germline V gene data show CDR1 as WNHNN and CDR2 as SYGVQD (reference sequence). V lost 5 bases and J 4 bases, leaving 10 bases between the germline ends. The length of the CDR3 is 13 residues. The CDR3 nucleotides are TGCGCCAGCAGTCCGGACAGTCCAGATACGCAGTATTTT. As protein: CASSPDSPDTQYF.

The rearrangement joins TRBV2 to TRBJ1-2; tentatively, D is TRBD1 (5 bases). This CDR3 comprises 15 residues. Trimming stripped 2 bases from V and 1 base from J, with 11 bases between. Germline V gives CDR1 SNHLY, CDR2 FYNNEI. The CDR3 sequence: CASSELGPYNYGYTF. The CDR3 DNA reads as TGTGCCAGCAGTGAATTGGGGCCGTATAACTATGGCTACACCTTC.

The chain uses TRBV10-2 and TRBJ2-1; 8 nucleotides line up with TRBD1. This CDR3 has 15 residues. Germline V lookup: CDR1 WSHSY, CDR2 SAAADI. V lost 10 bases and J lost 3; bases outside the gene matches: 11. CDR3 residues: CATLPGTGFYNEQFF. CDR3 coding DNA: TGCGCCACCCTCCCAGGGACAGGATTCTACAATGAGCAGTTCTTC.

The chain is built from TRBV7-9 and TRBJ1-1; 11 bases are a match to TRBD1. V lost 10 bases to trimming and J lost 11 bases; unmatched junction nucleotides: 15. The length of the CDR3 is 14 residues. CDR1 is SEHNR, CDR2 FQNEAQ, per germline (reference sequence). CDR3 amino acids: CATKEGQGGSEAFF. The CDR3 DNA reads as TGTGCCACGAAAGAGGGACAGGGGGGCTCCGAGGCTTTCTTT.

The table lists this clone with a count of one. The chain combines TRBV19 with TRBJ2-1; 14 nucleotides agree with TRBD2. This CDR3 region has 16 residues. Germline CDR1 LNHDA, CDR2 SQIVND (reference sequence). Germline trimming cut 7 bases from V and 7 bases from J; bases unmatched to any gene: 9. The DNA of the CDR3 is TGTGCCAGTACCCGACTAGCGGGAGGGCCGGGGAATGAGCAGTTCTTC. Translated, it gives CASTRLAGGPGNEQFF.

This clone was detected only a few times. The V gene is TRBV19, the J gene TRBJ2-6; a possible D gene is TRBD1 (5 bases). Per the germline V gene, CDR1 is LNHDA and CDR2 is SQIVND (reference sequence). The CDR3 runs to 15 residues. V lost 6 bases and J 2 bases, leaving 11 bases between the germline ends. CDR3 in amino acids: CASRNPGTGANVLTF. As DNA, the CDR3 is TGTGCCAGTAGGAACCCAGGGACTGGGGCCAACGTCCTGACTTTC. Looking up the rest from reference TRBV19 and TRBJ2-6 gives the full variable domain: DGGITQSPKYLFRKEGQNVTLSCEQNLNHDAMYWYRQDPGQGLRLIYYSQIVNDFQKGDIAEGYSVSREKKESFPLTVTSAQKNPTAFYLCASRNPGTGANVLTFGAGSRLTVL.

This clone was counted between two and nine times. This chain joins TRBV28 and TRBJ1-2, with 7 bases aligning to TRBD1. The germline gives CDR1 MDHEN, CDR2 SYDVKM. This CDR3 spans 15 amino acids. The J segment lost 7 bases and the V segment lost 6 bases, leaving 14 bases of the junction unmatched. The CDR3 loop reads CASSHSKTGIPGYTF. The CDR3 nucleotides are TGTGCCAGCAGCCACTCAAAGACAGGGATCCCTGGCTACACCTTC.